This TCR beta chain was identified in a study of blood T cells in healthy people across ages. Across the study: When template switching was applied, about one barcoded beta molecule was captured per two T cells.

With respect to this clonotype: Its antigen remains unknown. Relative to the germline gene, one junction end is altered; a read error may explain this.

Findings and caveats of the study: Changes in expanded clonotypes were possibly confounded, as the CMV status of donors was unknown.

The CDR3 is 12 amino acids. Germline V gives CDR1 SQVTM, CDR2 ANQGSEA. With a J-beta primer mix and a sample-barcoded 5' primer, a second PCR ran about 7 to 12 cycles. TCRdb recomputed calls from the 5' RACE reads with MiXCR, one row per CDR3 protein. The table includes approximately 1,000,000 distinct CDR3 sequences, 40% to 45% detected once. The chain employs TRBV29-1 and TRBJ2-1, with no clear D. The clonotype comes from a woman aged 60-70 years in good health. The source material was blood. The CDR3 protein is CSVEERSNGQFF. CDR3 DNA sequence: TGCAGCGTTGAAGAAAGAAGTAATGGGCAGTTCTTC.